This T cell receptor beta chain derives from a study of T cells in Graves' hyperthyroidism and ophthalmopathy. This clonotype was found many times. Amplification of TCR beta CDR3 regions was performed using RNA transcripts as template. First-round RT-PCR targeting the TCR CDR3 was performed with the HTBI primer set. TCRdb reprocessed the multiplex PCR reads via MiXCR and lists one record per CDR3 protein. The data hold about half a million distinct CDR3 sequences, with about a fifth observed a single time. Subjects aged 18 to 65 presented with newly diagnosed hyperthyroidism of less than 2 months' duration. Trimming took 5 bases from V and 3 from J; bases not matched to a gene: 6. This CDR3 region has 14 residues. Germline V gives CDR1 SGHDT, CDR2 YYEEEE.

The sample taken for sequencing was blood. The chain combines TRBV5-6 with TRBJ1-2, with 8 bases matching TRBD1. The receptor was derived from a man younger than 35 with Graves' hyperthyroidism. The CDR3 DNA reads TGTGCCAGCAGTCTTCCAGGGGGCTACTATGGCTACACCTTC. Translating it yields CASSLPGGYYGYTF.